The rows below give T cell receptor beta chains drawn from one sample of a study of CD8+ T cells in alopecia areata. Here immunoSEQ multiplex PCR was the method, and the copy in TCRdb shows in-frame clones only, minus some. Among about 5,900 clones listed, around 65% were seen once. Sequencing was performed on skin, taken around week 31, from a patient treated with tofacitinib. The receptors were gathered from a human donor with alopecia areata. Each CDR3 is given with its conserved first and last residue. A D gene is named only where the DNA matches it firmly. Clone size is not always given. Where it is, it says once, few, many or a class for expanded clones.

d_call j_call clone_size v_call cdr3_aa cdr3_nt
- TRBJ1-1 - TRBV6-5 CASSYLATRRDTEAFF TGTGCCAGCAGTTACCTAGCAACAAGGAGGGACACTGAAGCTTTCTTT
TRBD2 TRBJ2-1 - TRBV18 CASSGLAGSYNEQFF TGTGCCAGCTCAGGTTTAGCGGGCTCCTACAATGAGCAGTTCTTC
TRBD2 TRBJ2-7 - TRBV5-4 CASSSLTSGLEQYF TGTGCCAGCAGCTCTTTGACTAGCGGGCTCGAGCAGTACTTC
- TRBJ1-1 - TRBV7-2 CASSPPRENTEAFF TGTGCCAGCAGCCCCCCACGGGAGAACACTGAAGCTTTCTTT
TRBD1 TRBJ2-7 - TRBV5-1 CASSLDQGVYYEQYF TGCGCCAGCAGCTTGGACCAGGGGGTCTACTACGAGCAGTACTTC
TRBD2 TRBJ2-5 - TRBV11-2 CASSALAGEGETQYF TGTGCCAGCAGCGCCCTAGCGGGAGAGGGAGAGACCCAGTACTTC
TRBD2 TRBJ2-3 - TRBV4-1 CASSQGGLAGGTDTQYF TGCGCCAGCAGCCAAGGAGGACTAGCGGGGGGCACAGATACGCAGTATTTT
- TRBJ2-6 - TRBV7-4 CASTLPGAAGANVLTF TGTGCCAGCACCCTACCAGGGGCGGCGGGGGCCAACGTCCTGACTTTC
TRBD1 TRBJ2-2 - TRBV7-6 CASSPTGAYTGELFF TGTGCCAGCAGCCCCACAGGGGCCTACACCGGGGAGCTGTTTTTT
- TRBJ1-5 - TRBV27 CASSLWAFSNQPQHF TGTGCCAGCAGTTTATGGGCCTTTAGCAATCAGCCCCAGCATTTT
- TRBJ2-3 few TRBV2 CASRTKTDTQYF TGTGCCAGCAGGACAAAGACAGATACGCAGTATTTT
- TRBJ1-5 - TRBV6-5 CASMEAANQPQHF TGTGCCAGCATGGAGGCAGCTAATCAGCCCCAGCATTTT
TRBD1 TRBJ1-3 - TRBV5-5 CASSYHDRASGNTIYF TGTGCCAGCAGCTACCACGACAGGGCAAGCGGAAACACCATATATTTT
TRBD1 TRBJ1-1 once TRBV6-6 CASRLTGAGNTEAFF TGTGCCAGCAGACTGACAGGGGCTGGGAACACTGAAGCTTTCTTT
- TRBJ1-1 - TRBV9 CVSSVAGDTEAFF TGTGTCAGCAGCGTAGCGGGGGACACTGAAGCTTTCTTT
TRBD1 TRBJ2-1 - TRBV18 CASSPLSAGGKDEQFF TGTGCCAGCTCACCACTTAGTGCAGGGGGCAAAGATGAGCAGTTCTTC
TRBD1 TRBJ1-2 - TRBV23-1 CASSQYQGRTGGSDGYTF TGCGCCAGCAGTCAATATCAGGGGAGGACAGGGGGGTCAGATGGCTACACCTTC
- TRBJ2-4 - TRBV29-1 CSVEMVVGNIQYF TGCAGCGTTGAAATGGTAGTCGGGAACATTCAGTACTTC
- TRBJ2-5 - TRBV14 CASSQKPGHLQQETQYF TGTGCCAGCAGCCAAAAACCGGGCCACTTGCAGCAAGAGACCCAGTACTTC
- TRBJ2-1 - TRBV30 CAWSLVTDNNEQFF TGTGCCTGGAGCCTCGTAACCGACAACAATGAGCAGTTCTTC
TRBD2 TRBJ2-7 - TRBV28 CASSLWGSGRGYEQYF TGTGCCAGCAGTTTATGGGGTAGCGGGAGAGGTTACGAGCAGTACTTC
- TRBJ1-1 - TRBV10-2 CASSEKGVVTEAFF TGCGCCAGCAGTGAAAAGGGGGTCGTTACTGAAGCTTTCTTT
- TRBJ1-2 - TRBV10-1 CASIPFNYGYTF TGCGCCAGCATACCTTTTAACTATGGCTACACCTTC
- TRBJ1-1 few TRBV7-3 CASSLRQNTEAFF TGTGCCAGCAGCTTAAGGCAGAACACTGAAGCTTTCTTT
TRBD2 TRBJ2-4 - TRBV9 CASSVTSPEMGGGPKNIQYF TGTGCCAGCAGTGTAACTTCCCCGGAGATGGGGGGAGGGCCCAAAAACATTCAGTACTTC
TRBD2 TRBJ2-2 - TRBV13 CASSLEAGGPRTGELFF TGTGCCAGCAGCTTAGAAGCGGGGGGGCCTCGCACCGGGGAGCTGTTTTTT
- TRBJ1-1 - TRBV7-9 CASSLGEQSAEAFF TGTGCCAGCAGCTTAGGAGAACAGTCTGCGGAAGCTTTCTTT
TRBD2 TRBJ2-3 - TRBV5-1 CASSSLAGGRSDTQYF TGCGCCAGCAGCTCCCTAGCGGGGGGGCGTTCGGATACGCAGTATTTT
TRBD2 TRBJ2-7 - TRBV9 CASSVDREDEQYF TGTGCCAGCAGCGTAGACCGGGAGGACGAGCAGTACTTC
- TRBJ1-3 - TRBV6-6 CASSYPFRGGNTIYF TGTGCCAGCAGTTACCCCTTTAGGGGGGGAAACACCATATATTTT
- TRBJ2-6 - TRBV7-3 CASSPMTGANVLTF TGTGCCAGCAGCCCCATGACTGGGGCCAACGTCCTGACTTTC
TRBD2 TRBJ2-1 - TRBV2 CASRGTRNYEQFF TGTGCCAGCAGGGGGACTAGGAACTATGAGCAGTTCTTC
- TRBJ2-3 - TRBV2 CASQSKRTDTQYF TGTGCCAGCCAGTCGAAGCGTACAGATACGCAGTATTTT
- TRBJ2-7 - TRBV6-1 CASSDSSGRGRDEQYF TGTGCCAGCAGTGATAGTAGTGGGAGGGGGCGAGACGAGCAGTACTTC
TRBD2 TRBJ2-1 few TRBV18 CASSPPSLAGGQPREQFF TGTGCCAGCTCACCTCCATCTCTAGCGGGGGGCCAGCCGCGTGAGCAGTTCTTC
- TRBJ1-1 - TRBV5-4 CASSRGGGTEAFF TGTGCCAGCAGCCGGGGAGGGGGAACTGAAGCTTTCTTT
- TRBJ2-7 - TRBV4-1 CASSQGPYSSPFSYEQYF TGCGCCAGCAGCCAAGGCCCCTATTCCAGCCCTTTCTCCTACGAGCAGTACTTC
- TRBJ2-3 - TRBV29-1 CSVYGTSLLNTQYF TGCAGCGTCTACGGGACTTCCCTTCTGAATACGCAGTATTTT
- TRBJ2-7 - TRBV6-5 CASSYPKGQNSYEQYF TGTGCCAGCAGTTACCCGAAGGGGCAGAACTCCTACGAGCAGTACTTC
- TRBJ1-2 - TRBV19 CASSISTGHYPNYGYTF TGTGCCAGTAGTATATCGACAGGACACTACCCTAACTATGGCTACACCTTC
TRBD1 TRBJ2-1 - TRBV7-6 CASSSGQSSYNEQFF TGTGCCAGCAGCTCGGGACAGAGCTCCTACAATGAGCAGTTCTTC
TRBD1 TRBJ1-5 - TRBV6-6 CASSYSGQRNQPQHF TGTGCCAGCAGTTACTCGGGACAGAGGAATCAGCCCCAGCATTTT
- TRBJ2-5 - TRBV11-2 CASSQRETREDEETQYF TGTGCCAGCAGCCAGAGGGAAACCAGGGAGGATGAAGAGACCCAGTACTTC
- TRBJ1-3 - TRBV7-8 CASSLGTFGNTIYF TGTGCCAGCAGCTTGGGGACGTTTGGAAACACCATATATTTT
- TRBJ1-1 - TRBV11-2 CASSLDSQGDNTEAFF TGTGCCAGCAGCTTAGATAGCCAGGGCGATAACACTGAAGCTTTCTTT
- TRBJ1-5 few TRBV12-5 CASGSWRGLGRPQHF TGTGCTAGTGGGAGTTGGCGGGGTCTGGGTAGACCCCAGCATTTT